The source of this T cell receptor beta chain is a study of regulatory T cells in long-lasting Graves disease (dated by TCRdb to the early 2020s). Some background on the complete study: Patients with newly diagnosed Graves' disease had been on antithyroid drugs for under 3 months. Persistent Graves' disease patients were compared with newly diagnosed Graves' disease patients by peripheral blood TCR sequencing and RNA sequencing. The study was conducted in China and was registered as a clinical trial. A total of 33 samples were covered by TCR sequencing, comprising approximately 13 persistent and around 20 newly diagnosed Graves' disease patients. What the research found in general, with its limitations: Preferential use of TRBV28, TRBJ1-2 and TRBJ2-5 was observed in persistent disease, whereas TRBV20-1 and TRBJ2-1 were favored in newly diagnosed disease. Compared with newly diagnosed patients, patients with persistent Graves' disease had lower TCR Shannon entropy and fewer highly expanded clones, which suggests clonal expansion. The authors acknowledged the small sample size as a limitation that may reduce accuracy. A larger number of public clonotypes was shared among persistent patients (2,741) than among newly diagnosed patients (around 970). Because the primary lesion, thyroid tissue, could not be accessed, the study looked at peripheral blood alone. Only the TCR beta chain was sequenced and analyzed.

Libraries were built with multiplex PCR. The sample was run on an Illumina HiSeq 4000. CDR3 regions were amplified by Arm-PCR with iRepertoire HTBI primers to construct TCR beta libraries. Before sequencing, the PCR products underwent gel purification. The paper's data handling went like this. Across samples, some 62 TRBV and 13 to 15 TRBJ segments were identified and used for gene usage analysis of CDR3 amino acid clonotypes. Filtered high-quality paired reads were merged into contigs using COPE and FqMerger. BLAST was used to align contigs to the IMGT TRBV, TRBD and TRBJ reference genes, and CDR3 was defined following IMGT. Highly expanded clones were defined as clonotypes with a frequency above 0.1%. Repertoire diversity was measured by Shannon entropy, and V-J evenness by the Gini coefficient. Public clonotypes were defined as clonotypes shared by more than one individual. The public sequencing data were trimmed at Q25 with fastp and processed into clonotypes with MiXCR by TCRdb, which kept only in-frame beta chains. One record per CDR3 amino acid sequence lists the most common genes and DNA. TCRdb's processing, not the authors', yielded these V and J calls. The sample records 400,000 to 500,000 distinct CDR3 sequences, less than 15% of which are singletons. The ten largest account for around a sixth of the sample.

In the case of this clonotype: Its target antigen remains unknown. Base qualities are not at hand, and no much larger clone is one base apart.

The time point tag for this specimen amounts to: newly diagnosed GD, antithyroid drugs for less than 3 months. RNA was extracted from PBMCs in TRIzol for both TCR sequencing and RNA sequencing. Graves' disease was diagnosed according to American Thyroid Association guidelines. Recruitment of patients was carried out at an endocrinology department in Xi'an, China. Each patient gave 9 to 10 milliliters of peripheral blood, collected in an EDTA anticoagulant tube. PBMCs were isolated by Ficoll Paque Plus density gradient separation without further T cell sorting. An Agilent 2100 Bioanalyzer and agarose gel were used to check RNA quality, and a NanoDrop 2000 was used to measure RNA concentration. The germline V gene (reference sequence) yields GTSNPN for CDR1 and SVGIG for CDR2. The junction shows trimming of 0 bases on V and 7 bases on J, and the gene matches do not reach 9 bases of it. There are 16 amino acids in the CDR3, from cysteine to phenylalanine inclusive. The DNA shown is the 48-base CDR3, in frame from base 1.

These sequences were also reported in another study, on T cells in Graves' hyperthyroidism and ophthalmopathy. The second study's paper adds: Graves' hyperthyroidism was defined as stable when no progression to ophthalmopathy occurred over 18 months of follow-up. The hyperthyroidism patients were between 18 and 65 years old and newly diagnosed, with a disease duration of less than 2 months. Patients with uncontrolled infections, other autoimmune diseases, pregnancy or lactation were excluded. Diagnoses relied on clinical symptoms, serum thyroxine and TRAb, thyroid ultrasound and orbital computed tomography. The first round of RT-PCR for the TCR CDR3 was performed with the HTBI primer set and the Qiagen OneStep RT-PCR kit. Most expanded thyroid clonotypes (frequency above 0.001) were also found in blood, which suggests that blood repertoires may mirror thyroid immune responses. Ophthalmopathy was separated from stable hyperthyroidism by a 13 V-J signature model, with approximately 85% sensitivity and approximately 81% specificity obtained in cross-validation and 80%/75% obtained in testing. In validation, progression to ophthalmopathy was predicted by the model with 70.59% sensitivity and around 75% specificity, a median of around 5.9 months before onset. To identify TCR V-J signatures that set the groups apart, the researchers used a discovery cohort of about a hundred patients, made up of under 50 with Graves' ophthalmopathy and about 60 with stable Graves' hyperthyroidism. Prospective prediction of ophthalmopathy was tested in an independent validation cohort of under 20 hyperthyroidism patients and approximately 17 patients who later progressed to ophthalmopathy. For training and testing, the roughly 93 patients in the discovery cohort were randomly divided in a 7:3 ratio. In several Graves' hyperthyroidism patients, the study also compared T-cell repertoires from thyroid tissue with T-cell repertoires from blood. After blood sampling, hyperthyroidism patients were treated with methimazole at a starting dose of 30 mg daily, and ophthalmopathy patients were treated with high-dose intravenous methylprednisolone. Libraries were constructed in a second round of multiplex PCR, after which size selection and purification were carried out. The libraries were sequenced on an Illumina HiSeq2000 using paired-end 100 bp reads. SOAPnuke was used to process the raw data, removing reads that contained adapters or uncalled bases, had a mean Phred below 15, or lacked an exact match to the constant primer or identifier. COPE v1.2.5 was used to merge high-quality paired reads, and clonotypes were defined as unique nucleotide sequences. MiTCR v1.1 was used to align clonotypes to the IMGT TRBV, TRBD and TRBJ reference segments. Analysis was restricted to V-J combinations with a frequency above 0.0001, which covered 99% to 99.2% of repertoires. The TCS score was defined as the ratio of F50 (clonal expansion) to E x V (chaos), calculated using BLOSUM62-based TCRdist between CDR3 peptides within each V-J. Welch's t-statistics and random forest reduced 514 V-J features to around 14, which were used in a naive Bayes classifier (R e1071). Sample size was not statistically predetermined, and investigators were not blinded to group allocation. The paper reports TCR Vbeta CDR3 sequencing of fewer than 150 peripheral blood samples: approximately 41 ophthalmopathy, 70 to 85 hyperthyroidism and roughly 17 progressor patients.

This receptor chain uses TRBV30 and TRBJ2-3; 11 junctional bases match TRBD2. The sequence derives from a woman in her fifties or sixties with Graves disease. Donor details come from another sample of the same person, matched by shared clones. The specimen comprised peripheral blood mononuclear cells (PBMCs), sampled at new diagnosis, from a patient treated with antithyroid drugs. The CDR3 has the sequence CAWSVSSGRLGNTQYF. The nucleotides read TGTGCCTGGAGTGTATCTAGCGGGAGGTTGGGAAATACGCAGTATTTT.